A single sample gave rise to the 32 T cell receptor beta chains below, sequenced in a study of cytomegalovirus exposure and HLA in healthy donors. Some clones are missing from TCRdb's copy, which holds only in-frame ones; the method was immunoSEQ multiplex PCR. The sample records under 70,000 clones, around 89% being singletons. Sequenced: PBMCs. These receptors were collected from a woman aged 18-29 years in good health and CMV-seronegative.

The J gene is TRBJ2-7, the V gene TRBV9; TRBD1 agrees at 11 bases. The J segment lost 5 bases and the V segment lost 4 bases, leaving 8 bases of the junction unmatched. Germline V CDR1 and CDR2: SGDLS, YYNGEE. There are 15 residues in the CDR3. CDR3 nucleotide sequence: TGTGCCAGCAGCTCCTGGACAGGGGGCTACGACGAGCAGTACTTC. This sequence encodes CASSSWTGGYDEQYF.

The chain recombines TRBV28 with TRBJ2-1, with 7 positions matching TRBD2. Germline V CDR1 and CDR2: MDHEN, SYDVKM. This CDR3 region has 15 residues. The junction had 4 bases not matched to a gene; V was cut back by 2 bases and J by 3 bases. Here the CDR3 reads CASSLGLADYNEQFF. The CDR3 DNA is TGTGCCAGCAGTTTAGGGCTAGCGGACTACAATGAGCAGTTCTTC.

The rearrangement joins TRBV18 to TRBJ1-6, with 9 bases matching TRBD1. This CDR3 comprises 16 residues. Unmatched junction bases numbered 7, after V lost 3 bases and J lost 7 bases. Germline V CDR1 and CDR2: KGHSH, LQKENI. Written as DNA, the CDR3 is TGTGCCAGCTCACCTAACGGACAGGGGTCCAATTCACCCCTCCACTTT. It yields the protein CASSPNGQGSNSPLHF.

The CDR3 loop is CASSLATGRVNTEAFF. The DNA for the CDR3 is TGCGCCAGCAGCTTGGCCACGGGGAGGGTGAACACTGAAGCTTTCTTT. J is TRBJ1-1 and V is TRBV5-1, with no clear D. CDR1 and CDR2 (germline): SGHRS, YFSETQ. V was clipped by 0 bases and J by 0 bases, with 12 bases between them. There are 16 residues in the CDR3.

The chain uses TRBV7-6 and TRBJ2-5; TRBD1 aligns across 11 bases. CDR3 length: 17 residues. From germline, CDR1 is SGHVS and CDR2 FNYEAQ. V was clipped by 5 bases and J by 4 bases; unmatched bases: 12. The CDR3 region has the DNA TGTGCCAGCAGCCGAAACCCCGGACAGGGGGCGGGAGAGACCCAGTACTTC. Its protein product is CASSRNPGQGAGETQYF. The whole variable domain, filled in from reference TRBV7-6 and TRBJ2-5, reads GAGVSQSPRYKVTKRGQDVALRCDPISGHVSLYWYRQALGQGPEFLTYFNYEAQQDKSGLPNDRFSAERPEGSISTLTIQRTEQRDSAMYRCASSRNPGQGAGETQYFGPGTRLLVL.

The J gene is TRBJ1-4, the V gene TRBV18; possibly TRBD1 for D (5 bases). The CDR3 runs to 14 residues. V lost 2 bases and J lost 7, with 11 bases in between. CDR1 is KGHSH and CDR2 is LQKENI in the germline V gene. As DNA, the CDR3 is TGTGCCAGCTCACCAGGGGCGGTAGGTGAAAAACTGTTTTTT. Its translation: CASSPGAVGEKLFF. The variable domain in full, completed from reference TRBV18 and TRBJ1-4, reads NAGVMQNPRHLVRRRGQEARLRCSPMKGHSHVYWYRQLPEEGLKFMVYLQKENIIDESGMPKERFSAEFPKEGPSILRIQQVVRGDSAAYFCASSPGAVGEKLFFGSGTQLSVL.

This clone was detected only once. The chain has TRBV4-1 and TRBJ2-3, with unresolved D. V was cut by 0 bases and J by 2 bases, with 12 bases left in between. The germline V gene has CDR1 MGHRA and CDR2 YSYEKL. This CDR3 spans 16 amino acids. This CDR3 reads CASSQDGLKPTDTQYF. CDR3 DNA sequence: TGCGCCAGCAGCCAAGACGGTCTAAAACCCACAGATACGCAGTATTTT.

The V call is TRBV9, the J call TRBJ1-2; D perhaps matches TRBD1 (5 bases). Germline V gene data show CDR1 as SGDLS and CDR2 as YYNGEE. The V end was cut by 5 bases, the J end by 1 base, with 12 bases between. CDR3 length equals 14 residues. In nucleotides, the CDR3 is TGTGCCAGCAGTTCGGACACCTTTAACTATGGCTACACCTTC. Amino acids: CASSSDTFNYGYTF.

The CDR3 loop is CASSPPGGTESYEQYF. The CDR3, as DNA: TGCGCCAGCTCGCCGCCCGGAGGGACGGAGTCCTACGAGCAGTACTTC. The chain employs TRBV4-1 and TRBJ2-7; D is perhaps TRBD2 (6 bases). Trimming pared 8 bases from V and 1 base from J, leaving 21 bases between. Germline CDR1 MGHRA, CDR2 YSYEKL. The CDR3 extends over 16 amino acids.

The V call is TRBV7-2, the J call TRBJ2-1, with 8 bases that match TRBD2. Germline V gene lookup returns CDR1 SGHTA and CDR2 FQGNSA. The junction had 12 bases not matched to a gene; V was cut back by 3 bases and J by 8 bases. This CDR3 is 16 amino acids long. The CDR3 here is CASSLFRGGMIDEQFF. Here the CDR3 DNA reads TGTGCCAGCAGCTTGTTTCGGGGGGGCATGATCGATGAGCAGTTCTTC.

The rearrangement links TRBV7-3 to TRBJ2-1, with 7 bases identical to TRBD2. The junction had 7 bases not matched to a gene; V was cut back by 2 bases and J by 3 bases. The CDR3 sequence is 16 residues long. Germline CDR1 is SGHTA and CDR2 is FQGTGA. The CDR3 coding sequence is TGTGCCAGCAGCTTAGGCGACACGGGGGGCTACAATGAGCAGTTCTTC. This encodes CASSLGDTGGYNEQFF.

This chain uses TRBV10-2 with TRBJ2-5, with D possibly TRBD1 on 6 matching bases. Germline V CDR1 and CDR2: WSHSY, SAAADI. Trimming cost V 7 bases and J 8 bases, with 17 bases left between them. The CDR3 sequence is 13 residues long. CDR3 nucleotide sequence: TGCGCCAGCACCCCGGACAGCGTAGGAACCCAGTACTTC. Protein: CASTPDSVGTQYF.

The CDR3 here is CAWSVGRGNQPQHF. The DNA for the CDR3 is TGTGCCTGGAGTGTCGGGCGGGGCAATCAGCCCCAGCATTTT. This chain links TRBV30 with TRBJ1-5; no clear D gene. This CDR3 region has 14 residues. V was shortened by 0 bases and J by 2 bases, with 8 bases between the two germline ends. The germline V gene has CDR1 GTSNPN and CDR2 SVGIG (reference sequence).

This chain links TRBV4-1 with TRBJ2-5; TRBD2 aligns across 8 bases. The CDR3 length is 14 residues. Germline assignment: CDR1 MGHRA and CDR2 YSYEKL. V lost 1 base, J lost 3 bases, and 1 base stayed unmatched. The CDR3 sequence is CASSQVGGEETQYF. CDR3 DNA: TGCGCCAGCAGCCAAGTCGGGGGGGAAGAGACCCAGTACTTC.

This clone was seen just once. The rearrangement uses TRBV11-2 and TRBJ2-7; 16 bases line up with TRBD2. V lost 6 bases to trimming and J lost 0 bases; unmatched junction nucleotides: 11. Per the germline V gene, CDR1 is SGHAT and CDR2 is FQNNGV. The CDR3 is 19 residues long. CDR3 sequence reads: CASSRTGLAGGHSSYEQYF. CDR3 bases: TGTGCCAGCAGTCGTACGGGACTAGCGGGAGGGCATAGCTCCTACGAGCAGTACTTC.

The CDR3 region has the DNA TGTGCCAGCAGCTTAGATGGGCCAGGCACTGAAGCTTTCTTT. Amino acid sequence: CASSLDGPGTEAFF. The J gene is TRBJ1-1, the V gene TRBV11-3, with D uncertain. Trimming removed 0 bases at V and 4 bases at J, with 9 bases between. The CDR3 contains 14 residues. Germline CDR1 SGHNT, CDR2 YENEEA.

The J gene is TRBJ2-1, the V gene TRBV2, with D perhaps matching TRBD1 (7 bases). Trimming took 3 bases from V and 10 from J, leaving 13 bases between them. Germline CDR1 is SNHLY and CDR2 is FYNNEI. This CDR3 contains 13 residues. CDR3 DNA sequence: TGTGCCAGCAGTGATAGGCAGGGGGGCGAGCAGTTCTTC. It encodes CASSDRQGGEQFF.

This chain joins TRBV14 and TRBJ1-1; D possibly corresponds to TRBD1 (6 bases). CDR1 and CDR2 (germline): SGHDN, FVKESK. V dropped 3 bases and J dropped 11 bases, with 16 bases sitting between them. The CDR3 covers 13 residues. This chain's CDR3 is CASSQLADRRAFF. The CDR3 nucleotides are TGTGCCAGCAGCCAGCTAGCTGACAGGCGCGCTTTCTTT.

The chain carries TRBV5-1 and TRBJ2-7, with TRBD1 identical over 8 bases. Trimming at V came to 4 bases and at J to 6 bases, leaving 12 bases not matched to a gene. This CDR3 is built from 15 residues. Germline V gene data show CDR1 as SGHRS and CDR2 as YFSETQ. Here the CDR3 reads CASSPLQDRATEQYF. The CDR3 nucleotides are TGCGCCAGCAGCCCCCTGCAGGACAGGGCGACCGAGCAGTACTTC.

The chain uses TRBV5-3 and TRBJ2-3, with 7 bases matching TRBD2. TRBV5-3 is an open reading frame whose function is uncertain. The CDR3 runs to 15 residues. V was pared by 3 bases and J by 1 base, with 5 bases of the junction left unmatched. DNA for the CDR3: TGTGCCAGAAGCTCACACCGGGGGGGCACAGATACGCAGTATTTT. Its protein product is CARSSHRGGTDTQYF.

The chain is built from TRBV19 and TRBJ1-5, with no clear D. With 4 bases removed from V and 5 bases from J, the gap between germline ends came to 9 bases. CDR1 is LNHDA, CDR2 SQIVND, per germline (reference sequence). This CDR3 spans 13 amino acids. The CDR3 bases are TGTGCCAGTAGTACCGGACTTCATCAGCCCCAGCATTTT. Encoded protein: CASSTGLHQPQHF.

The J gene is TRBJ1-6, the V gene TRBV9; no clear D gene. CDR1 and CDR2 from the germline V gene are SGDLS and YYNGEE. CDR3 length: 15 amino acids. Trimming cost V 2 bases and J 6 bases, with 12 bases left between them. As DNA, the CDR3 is TGTGCCAGCAGCGTGGGAGGGATTGGTAATTCACCCCTCCACTTT. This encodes CASSVGGIGNSPLHF.

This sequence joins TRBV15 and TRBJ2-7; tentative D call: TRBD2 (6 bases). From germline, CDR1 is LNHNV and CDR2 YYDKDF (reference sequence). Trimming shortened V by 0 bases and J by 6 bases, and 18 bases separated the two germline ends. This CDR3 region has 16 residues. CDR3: CATSRDRGRRAREQYF. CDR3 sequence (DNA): TGTGCCACCAGCAGAGATCGAGGCAGGAGGGCACGCGAGCAGTACTTC.

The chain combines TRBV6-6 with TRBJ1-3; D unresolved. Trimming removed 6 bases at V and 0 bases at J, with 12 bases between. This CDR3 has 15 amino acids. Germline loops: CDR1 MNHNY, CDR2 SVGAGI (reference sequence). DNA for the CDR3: TGTGCCAGCAGAGACACAGAGATCTCTGGAAACACCATATATTTT. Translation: CASRDTEISGNTIYF.

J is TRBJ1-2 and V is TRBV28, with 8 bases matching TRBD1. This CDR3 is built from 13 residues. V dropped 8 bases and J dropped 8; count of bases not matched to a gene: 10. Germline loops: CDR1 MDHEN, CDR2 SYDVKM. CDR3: CASDLRGRSGYTF. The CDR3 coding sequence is TGTGCCAGCGACCTCAGGGGGCGCTCGGGCTACACCTTC.

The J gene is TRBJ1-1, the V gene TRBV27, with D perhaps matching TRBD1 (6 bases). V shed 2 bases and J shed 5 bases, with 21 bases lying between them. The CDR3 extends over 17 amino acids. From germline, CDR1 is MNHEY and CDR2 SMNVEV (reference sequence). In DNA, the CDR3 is TGTGCCAGCAGTTTAGAGGGTTGGGGCAGGGGCAGGACTGAAGCTTTCTTT. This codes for CASSLEGWGRGRTEAFF.

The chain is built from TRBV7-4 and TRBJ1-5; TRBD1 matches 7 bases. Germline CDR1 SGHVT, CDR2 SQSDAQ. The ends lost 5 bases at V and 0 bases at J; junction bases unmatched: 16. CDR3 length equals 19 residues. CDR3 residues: CASSRGGRGTASSNQPQHF. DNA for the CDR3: TGTGCCAGCAGCCGAGGAGGCAGGGGGACCGCGAGTAGCAATCAGCCCCAGCATTTT.

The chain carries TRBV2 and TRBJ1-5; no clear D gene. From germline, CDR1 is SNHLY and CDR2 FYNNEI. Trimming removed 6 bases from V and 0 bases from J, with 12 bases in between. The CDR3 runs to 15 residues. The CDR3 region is CASRSKGSSNQPQHF. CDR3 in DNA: TGTGCCAGCAGATCCAAAGGGAGTAGCAATCAGCCCCAGCATTTT.

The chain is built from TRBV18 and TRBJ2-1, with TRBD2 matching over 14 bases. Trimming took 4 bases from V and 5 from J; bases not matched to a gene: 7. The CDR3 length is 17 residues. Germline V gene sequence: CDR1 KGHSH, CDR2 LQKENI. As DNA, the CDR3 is TGTGCCAGCTCACGACTAGCGGGAGGGCCTCGGAACAATGAGCAGTTCTTC. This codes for CASSRLAGGPRNNEQFF.

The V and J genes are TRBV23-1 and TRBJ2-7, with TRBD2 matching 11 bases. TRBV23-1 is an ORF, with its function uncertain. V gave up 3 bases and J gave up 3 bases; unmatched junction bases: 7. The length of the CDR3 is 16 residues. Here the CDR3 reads CASSHGTSGQIYEQYF. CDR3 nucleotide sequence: TGCGCCAGCAGTCATGGGACTAGCGGTCAAATCTACGAGCAGTACTTC.

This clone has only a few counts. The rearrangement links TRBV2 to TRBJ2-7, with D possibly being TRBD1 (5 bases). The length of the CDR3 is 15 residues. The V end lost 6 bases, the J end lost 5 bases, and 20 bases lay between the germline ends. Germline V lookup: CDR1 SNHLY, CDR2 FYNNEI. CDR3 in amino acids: CASSADSQTADEQYF. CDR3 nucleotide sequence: TGTGCCAGCAGCGCAGACAGCCAAACGGCTGACGAGCAGTACTTC.

CDR3 amino acids: CASSQVGNPYEQYF. The CDR3 DNA reads as TGCGCCAGCAGCCAAGTCGGGAACCCCTACGAGCAGTACTTC. J is TRBJ2-7 and V is TRBV4-1; possibly TRBD2 for D (5 bases). This CDR3 has 14 amino acids. With 1 base removed from V and 2 bases from J, the gap between germline ends came to 9 bases. The germline V gene encodes CDR1 MGHRA and CDR2 YSYEKL.